This entry features one T cell receptor beta chain sequence. The target antigen is unknown. Produced via immunoSEQ multiplex PCR; TCRdb's table is partial and in-frame only. The sample holds 5,500 to 8,000 clones, 85% to 90% seen once. Repeated repertoire sampling spanned the course of chemoradiotherapy. This record belongs to a study of chemoradiotherapy in HPV16-positive cancers. Study-level information: Candidate HPV-specific T-cell clones and common TCR motifs came from functional assays in a couple of HPV16-positive patients.

Study-level results: HPV-responsive T-cell expansion during chemoradiotherapy was linked to improved recurrence-free survival in HPV16-positive patients. During treatment, candidate HPV-specific clones and E7-related motifs expanded in tumor.

Looked up from germline, CDR1 is SGHRS and CDR2 is YFSETQ. The V gene lost 0 bases and the J gene lost 1 base, with 9 bases spanning the gap. The CDR3 loop spans 15 amino acids. The chain links TRBV5-1 to TRBJ2-3; perhaps D is TRBD1 or TRBD2 (5 bases each). The receptor comes from a human donor with HPV-associated anogenital cancer. This material was acquired from a patient who underwent chemoradiotherapy. The CDR3 DNA reads as TGCGCCAGCAGCTTGGCCGGGGCAGGCACAGATACGCAGTATTTT. As protein: CASSLAGAGTDTQYF.